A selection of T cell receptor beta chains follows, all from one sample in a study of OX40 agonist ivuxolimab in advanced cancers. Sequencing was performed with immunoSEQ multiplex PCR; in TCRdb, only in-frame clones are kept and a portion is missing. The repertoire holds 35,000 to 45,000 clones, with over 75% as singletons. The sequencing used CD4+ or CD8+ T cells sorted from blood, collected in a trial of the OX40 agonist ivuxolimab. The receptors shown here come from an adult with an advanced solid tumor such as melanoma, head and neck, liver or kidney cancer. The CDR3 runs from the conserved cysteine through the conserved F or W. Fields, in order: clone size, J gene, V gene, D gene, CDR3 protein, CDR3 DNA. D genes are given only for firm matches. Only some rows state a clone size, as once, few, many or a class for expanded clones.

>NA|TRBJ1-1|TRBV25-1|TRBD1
CASSADITGGFKTEAFF
TGTGCCAGCAGTGCCGATATCACAGGGGGCTTCAAAACTGAAGCTTTCTTT
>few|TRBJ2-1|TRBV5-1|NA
CASHFGGSRSGNEQFF
TGCGCCAGCCATTTTGGGGGCTCCCGGTCGGGTAATGAGCAGTTCTTC
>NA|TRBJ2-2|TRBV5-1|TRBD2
CASRVTSGPNTGELFF
TGCGCCAGCAGGGTTACTAGCGGACCTAACACCGGGGAGCTGTTTTTT
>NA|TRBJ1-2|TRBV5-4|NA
CASSQAREGGGYTF
TGTGCCAGCAGCCAAGCCAGGGAAGGCGGCGGCTACACCTTC
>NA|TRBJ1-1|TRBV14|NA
CASSQGRNTEAFF
TGTGCCAGCAGCCAGGGACGGAACACTGAAGCTTTCTTT
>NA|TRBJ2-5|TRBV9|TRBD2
CASSVGVAGGPGETQYF
TGTGCCAGCAGCGTAGGAGTAGCGGGGGGGCCAGGAGAGACCCAGTACTTC
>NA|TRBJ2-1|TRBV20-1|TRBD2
CSAWTSGEQFF
TGCAGTGCTTGGACTAGCGGCGAGCAGTTCTTC
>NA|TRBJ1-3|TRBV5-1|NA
CASSLWATSNSGNTIYF
TGCGCCAGCAGCTTGTGGGCCACAAGTAACTCTGGAAACACCATATATTTT
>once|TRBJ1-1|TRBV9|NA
CASSVAGFTEAFF
TGTGCCAGCAGCGTAGCCGGGTTCACTGAAGCTTTCTTT
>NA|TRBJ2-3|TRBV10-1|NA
CASSGQGSTDTQYF
TGCGCCAGCAGTGGCCAGGGATCTACAGATACGCAGTATTTT
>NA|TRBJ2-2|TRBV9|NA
CASTNTGELFF
TGTGCCAGCACCAACACCGGGGAGCTGTTTTTT
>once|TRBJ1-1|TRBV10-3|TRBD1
CAIQGQGGTEAFF
TGTGCCATTCAGGGACAGGGGGGAACTGAAGCTTTCTTT
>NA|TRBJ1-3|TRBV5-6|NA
CASSPGPSVRESIYF
TGTGCCAGCAGCCCCGGACCATCAGTTAGAGAATCCATATATTTT
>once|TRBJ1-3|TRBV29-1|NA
CSVEWLGHQDTIYF
TGCAGCGTTGAATGGCTGGGCCACCAGGACACCATATATTTT
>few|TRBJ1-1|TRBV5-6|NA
CASSNLVEGTEAFF
TGTGCCAGCAGCAACTTGGTTGAGGGGACTGAAGCTTTCTTT
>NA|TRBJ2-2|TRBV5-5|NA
CASSLDSRATGELFF
TGTGCCAGCAGCTTGGATTCCAGGGCCACCGGGGAGCTGTTTTTT
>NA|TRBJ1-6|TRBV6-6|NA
CASSSPGYNSPLHF
TGTGCCAGCAGTTCCCCAGGGTATAATTCACCCCTCCACTTT
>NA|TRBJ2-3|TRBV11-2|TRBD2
CASSSGGAGGPDTQYF
TGTGCCAGCAGCAGTGGGGGAGCGGGGGGGCCAGATACGCAGTATTTT
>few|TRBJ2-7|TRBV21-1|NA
CASSTLRRSYEQYF
TGTGCCAGCAGCACCTTACGTAGATCCTACGAGCAGTACTTC
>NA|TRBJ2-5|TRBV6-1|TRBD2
CASSPSGGALETQYF
TGTGCCAGCAGCCCTAGCGGGGGGGCCTTAGAGACCCAGTACTTC
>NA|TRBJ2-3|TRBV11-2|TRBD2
CASSLLSGGADTQYF
TGTGCCAGCAGCTTGTTAAGCGGGGGCGCAGATACGCAGTATTTT
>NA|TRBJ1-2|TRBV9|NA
CASSPRDAYGYTF
TGTGCCAGCAGCCCCCGGGACGCCTATGGCTACACCTTC
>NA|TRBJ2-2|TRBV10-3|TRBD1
CAISERTGHTGELFF
TGTGCCATCAGTGAACGGACAGGGCACACCGGGGAGCTGTTTTTT
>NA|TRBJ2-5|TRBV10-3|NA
CAIRDDRGGETQYF
TGTGCCATCAGGGATGATAGGGGTGGGGAGACCCAGTACTTC
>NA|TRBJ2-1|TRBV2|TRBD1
CASSERRNRGGEQFF
TGTGCCAGCAGTGAAAGGAGGAACAGGGGTGGTGAGCAGTTCTTC
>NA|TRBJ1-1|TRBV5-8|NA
CASSFNIRNTEAFF
TGTGCCAGCAGCTTCAATATTAGGAACACTGAAGCTTTCTTT
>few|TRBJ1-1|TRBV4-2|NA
CASSLVVTEAFF
TGTGCCAGCAGCTTAGTGGTCACTGAAGCTTTCTTT
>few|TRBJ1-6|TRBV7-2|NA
CASSLYAAQGSPLHF
TGTGCCAGCAGCTTGTACGCAGCCCAGGGTTCACCCCTCCACTTT
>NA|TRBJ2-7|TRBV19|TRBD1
CASSANRGPPYEQYF
TGTGCCAGTAGTGCCAACAGGGGTCCACCCTACGAGCAGTACTTC
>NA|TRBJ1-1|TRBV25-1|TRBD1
CASQQGANTEAFF
TGTGCCAGCCAACAGGGGGCGAACACTGAAGCTTTCTTT
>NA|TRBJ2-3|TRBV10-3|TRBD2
CAISGLSGGAVYTQYF
TGTGCCATCAGTGGCCTTAGCGGGGGGGCGGTTTATACGCAGTATTTT
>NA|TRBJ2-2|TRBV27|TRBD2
CASSLSRGGINTGELFF
TGTGCCAGCAGTTTATCGCGGGGGGGCATAAACACCGGGGAGCTGTTTTTT
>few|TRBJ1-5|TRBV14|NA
CASSQGGAQPQHF
TGTGCCAGCAGCCAAGGCGGGGCCCAGCCCCAGCATTTT
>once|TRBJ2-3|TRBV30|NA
CAWSEGIGFTDTQYF
TGTGCCTGGAGTGAGGGGATTGGGTTCACAGATACGCAGTATTTT
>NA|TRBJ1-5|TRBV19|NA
CASSQGRLGAQHF
TGTGCCAGTAGTCAGGGACGGCTTGGAGCCCAGCATTTT
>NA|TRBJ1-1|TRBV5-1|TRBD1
CASCSGQLNTEAFF
TGCGCCAGCTGCTCGGGACAGTTGAACACTGAAGCTTTCTTT
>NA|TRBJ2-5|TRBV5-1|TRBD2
CASSLVPKRGEETQYF
TGCGCCAGCAGCTTGGTGCCCAAGCGGGGCGAAGAGACCCAGTACTTC
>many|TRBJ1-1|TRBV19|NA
CASTLATEAFF
TGTGCCAGTACGTTGGCGACTGAAGCTTTCTTT
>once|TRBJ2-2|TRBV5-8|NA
CASSLWIGGRPGELFF
TGTGCCAGCAGCTTGTGGATTGGGGGCCGGCCCGGGGAGCTGTTTTTT
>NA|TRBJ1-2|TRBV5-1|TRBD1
CASSSGQGVYGYTF
TGCGCCAGCAGCTCCGGACAGGGGGTTTATGGCTACACCTTC
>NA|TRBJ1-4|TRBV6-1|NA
CASSIAGAFNEKLFF
TGTGCCAGCAGTATTGCCGGGGCCTTTAATGAAAAACTGTTTTTT
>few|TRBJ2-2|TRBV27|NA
CASSSIFANTGELFF
TGTGCCAGCAGTTCGATCTTCGCGAACACCGGGGAGCTGTTTTTT
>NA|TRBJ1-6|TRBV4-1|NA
CASSRDGRGNSPLHF
TGCGCCAGCAGCCGAGACGGACGGGGTAATTCACCCCTCCACTTT